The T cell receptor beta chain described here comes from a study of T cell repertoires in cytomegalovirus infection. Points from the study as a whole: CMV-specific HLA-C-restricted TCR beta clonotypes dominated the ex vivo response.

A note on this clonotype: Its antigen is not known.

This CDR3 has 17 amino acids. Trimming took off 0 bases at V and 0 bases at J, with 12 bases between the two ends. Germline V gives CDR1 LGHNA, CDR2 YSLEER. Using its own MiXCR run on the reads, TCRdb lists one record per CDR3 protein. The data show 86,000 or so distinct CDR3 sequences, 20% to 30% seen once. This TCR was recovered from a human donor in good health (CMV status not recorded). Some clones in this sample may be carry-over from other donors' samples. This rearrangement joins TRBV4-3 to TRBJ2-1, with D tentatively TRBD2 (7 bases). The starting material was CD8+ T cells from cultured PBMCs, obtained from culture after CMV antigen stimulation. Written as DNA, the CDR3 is TGCGCCAGCAGCCAAGATGGAGGGGGGGGCTCCTACAATGAGCAGTTCTTC. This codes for CASSQDGGGGSYNEQFF.